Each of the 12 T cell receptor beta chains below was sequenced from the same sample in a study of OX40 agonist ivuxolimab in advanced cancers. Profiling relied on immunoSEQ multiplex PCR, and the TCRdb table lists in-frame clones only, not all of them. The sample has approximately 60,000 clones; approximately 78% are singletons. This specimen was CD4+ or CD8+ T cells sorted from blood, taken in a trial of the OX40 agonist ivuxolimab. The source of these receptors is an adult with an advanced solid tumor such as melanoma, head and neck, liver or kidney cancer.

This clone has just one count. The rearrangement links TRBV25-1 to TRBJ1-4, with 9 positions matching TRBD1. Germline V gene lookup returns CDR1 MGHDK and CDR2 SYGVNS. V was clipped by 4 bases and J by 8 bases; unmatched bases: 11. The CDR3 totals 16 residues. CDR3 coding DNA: TGTGCCAGCAGTGTATCCCCCCGGGACAGGGCGGAAAAACTGTTTTTT. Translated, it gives CASSVSPRDRAEKLFF.

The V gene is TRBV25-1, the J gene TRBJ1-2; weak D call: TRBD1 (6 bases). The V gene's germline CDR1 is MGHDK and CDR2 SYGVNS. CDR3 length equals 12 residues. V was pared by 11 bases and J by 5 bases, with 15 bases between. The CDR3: CASTGGHYGYTF. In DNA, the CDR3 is TGTGCCTCAACGGGGGGGCATTATGGCTACACCTTC.

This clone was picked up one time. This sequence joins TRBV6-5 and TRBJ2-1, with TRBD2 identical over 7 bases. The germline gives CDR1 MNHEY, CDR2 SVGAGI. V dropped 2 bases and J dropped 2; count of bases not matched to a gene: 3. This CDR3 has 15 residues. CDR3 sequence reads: CASSYGGTTYNEQFF. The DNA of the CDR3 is TGTGCCAGCAGTTACGGAGGGACTACCTACAATGAGCAGTTCTTC.

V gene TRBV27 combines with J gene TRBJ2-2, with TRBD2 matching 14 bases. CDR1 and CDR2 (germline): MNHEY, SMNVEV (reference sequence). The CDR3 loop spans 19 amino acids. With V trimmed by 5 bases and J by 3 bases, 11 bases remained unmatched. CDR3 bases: TGTGCCAGCAGTCTGAGACTAGCGGGGGGGCACGAGGACACCGGGGAGCTGTTTTTT. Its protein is CASSLRLAGGHEDTGELFF.

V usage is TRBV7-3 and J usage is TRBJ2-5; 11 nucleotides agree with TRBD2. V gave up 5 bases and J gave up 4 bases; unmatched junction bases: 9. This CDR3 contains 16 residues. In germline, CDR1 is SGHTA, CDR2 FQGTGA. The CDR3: CASSATSGEEIETQYF. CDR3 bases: TGTGCCAGCAGCGCGACTAGCGGGGAGGAAATAGAGACCCAGTACTTC.

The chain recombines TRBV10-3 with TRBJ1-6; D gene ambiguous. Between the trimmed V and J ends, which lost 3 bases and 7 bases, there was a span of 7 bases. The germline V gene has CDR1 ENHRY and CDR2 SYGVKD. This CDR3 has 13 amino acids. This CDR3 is CAISDPGNSPLHF. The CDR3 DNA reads TGTGCCATCAGTGACCCGGGGAATTCACCCCTCCACTTT.

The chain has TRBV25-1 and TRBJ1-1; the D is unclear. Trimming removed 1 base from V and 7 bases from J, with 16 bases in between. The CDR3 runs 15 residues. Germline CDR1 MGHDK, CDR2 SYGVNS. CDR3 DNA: TGTGCCAGCAGTGAATTAGGGAACACCGCATATGAAGCTTTCTTT. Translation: CASSELGNTAYEAFF.

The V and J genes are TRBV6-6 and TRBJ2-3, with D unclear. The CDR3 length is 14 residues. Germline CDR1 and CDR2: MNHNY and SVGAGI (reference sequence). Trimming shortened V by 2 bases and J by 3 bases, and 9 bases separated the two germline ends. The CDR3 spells CASSYPAGTDTQYF. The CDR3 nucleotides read TGTGCCAGCAGTTACCCGGCCGGGACAGATACGCAGTATTTT.

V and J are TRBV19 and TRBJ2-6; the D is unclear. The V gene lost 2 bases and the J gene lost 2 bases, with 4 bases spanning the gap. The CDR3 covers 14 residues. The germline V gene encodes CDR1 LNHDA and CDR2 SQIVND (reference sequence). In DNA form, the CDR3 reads TGTGCCAGTAGTATAATCACTGGGGCCAACGTCCTGACTTTC. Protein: CASSIITGANVLTF. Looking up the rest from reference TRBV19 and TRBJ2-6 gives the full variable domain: DGGITQSPKYLFRKEGQNVTLSCEQNLNHDAMYWYRQDPGQGLRLIYYSQIVNDFQKGDIAEGYSVSREKKESFPLTVTSAQKNPTAFYLCASSIITGANVLTFGAGSRLTVL.

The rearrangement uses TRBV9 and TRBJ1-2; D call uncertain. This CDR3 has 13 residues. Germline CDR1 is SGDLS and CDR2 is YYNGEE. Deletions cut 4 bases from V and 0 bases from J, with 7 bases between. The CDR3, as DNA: TGTGCCAGCAGCAATCTCCCTAACTATGGCTACACCTTC. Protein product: CASSNLPNYGYTF.

The chain's CDR3 is CASSHLDRMNTEAFF. CDR3 coding DNA: TGCGCCAGCAGCCACCTGGACAGGATGAACACTGAAGCTTTCTTT. The chain carries TRBV4-1 and TRBJ1-1; TRBD1 matches 7 bases. Germline CDR1 is MGHRA and CDR2 is YSYEKL. CDR3 length: 15 residues. V shed 3 bases, J shed 0 bases, and the junction held 4 bases outside the gene matches.

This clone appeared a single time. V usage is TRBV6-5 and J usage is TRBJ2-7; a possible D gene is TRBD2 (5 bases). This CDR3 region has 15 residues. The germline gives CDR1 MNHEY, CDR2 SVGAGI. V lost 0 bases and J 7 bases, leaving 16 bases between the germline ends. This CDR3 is CASSYSNRPSGEQYF. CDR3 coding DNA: TGTGCCAGCAGTTACTCGAACAGACCCTCGGGAGAGCAGTACTTC.